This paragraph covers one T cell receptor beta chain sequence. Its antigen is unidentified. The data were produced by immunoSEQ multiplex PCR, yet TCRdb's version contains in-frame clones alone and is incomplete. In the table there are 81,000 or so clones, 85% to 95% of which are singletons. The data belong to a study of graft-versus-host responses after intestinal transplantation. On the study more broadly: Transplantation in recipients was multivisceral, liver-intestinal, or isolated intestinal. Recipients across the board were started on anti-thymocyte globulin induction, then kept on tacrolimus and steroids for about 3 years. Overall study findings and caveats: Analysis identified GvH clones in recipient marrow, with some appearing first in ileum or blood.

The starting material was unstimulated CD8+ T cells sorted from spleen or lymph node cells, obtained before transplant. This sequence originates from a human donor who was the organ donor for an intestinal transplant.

The CDR3 sequence: CASSLVPSGGYEQYF. Here the CDR3 DNA reads TGCGCCAGCAGCTTGGTTCCTAGCGGGGGATACGAGCAGTACTTC. The V call is TRBV5-1, the J call TRBJ2-5; 10 nucleotides align to TRBD2. The J call is uncertain, as TRBJ2-7 better fits the DNA end. This CDR3 spans 15 amino acids. Germline V gene sequence: CDR1 SGHRS, CDR2 YFSETQ.